These T cell receptor beta chains were read from a single sample in a study of a mutant IDH1 vaccine in newly diagnosed glioma. No antigen is known for these receptors. Some clones are missing from TCRdb's copy, which holds only in-frame ones; the method was immunoSEQ multiplex PCR. The sample includes tens of thousands of clones, roughly 80% of them seen just once. Sequencing used PBMCs, obtained from a glioma patient whose treatment included an IDH1 peptide vaccine. Receptors were obtained from a man aged 25 to 45 with glioma. Both conserved end residues are part of each CDR3. Each record gives: D gene, clone size, V gene, J gene, CDR3 protein, CDR3 DNA. D genes are given only for firm matches. Clone sizes are given selectively: once, few, many, or a class where the clone is expanded.

TRBD1	NA	TRBV9	TRBJ1-2	CASSAIPPRDRSHGYTF	TGTGCCAGCAGCGCAATACCCCCGCGGGACAGGTCTCATGGCTACACCTTC
NA	once	TRBV7-9	TRBJ2-1	CASSPTVYNEQFF	TGTGCCAGCAGTCCGACAGTCTACAATGAGCAGTTCTTC
TRBD1	NA	TRBV5-4	TRBJ1-6	CASRGQGGNSPLHF	TGTGCCAGCAGGGGACAGGGCGGTAATTCACCCCTCCACTTT
TRBD1	NA	TRBV28	TRBJ1-3	CASSPTGTAGNTIYF	TGTGCCAGCAGCCCCACCGGGACAGCTGGAAACACCATATATTTT
TRBD2	NA	TRBV19	TRBJ2-7	CASSTDGLALSEQYF	TGTGCCAGTAGTACCGATGGACTAGCGTTGAGTGAGCAGTACTTC
NA	NA	TRBV2	TRBJ1-5	CASSPYPNQPQHF	TGTGCCAGCAGTCCGTATCCCAATCAGCCCCAGCATTTT
NA	NA	TRBV13	TRBJ1-6	CASSFQEGNSPLHF	TGTGCCAGCAGCTTCCAGGAGGGTAATTCACCCCTCCACTTT
NA	NA	TRBV5-1	TRBJ1-2	CASSLNQRANYGYTF	TGCGCCAGCAGCTTGAACCAGAGAGCTAACTATGGCTACACCTTC
NA	NA	TRBV15	TRBJ2-7	CATSRGGASITLGQYF	TGTGCCACCAGCAGAGGGGGGGCGTCGATCACACTGGGGCAGTACTTC
NA	NA	TRBV15	TRBJ2-2	CATSRDGTLTGELFF	TGTGCCACCAGCAGAGACGGGACTCTGACCGGGGAGCTGTTTTTT
NA	once	TRBV6-5	TRBJ1-4	CASSYSGEKLFF	TGTGCCAGCAGTTACTCAGGGGAAAAACTGTTTTTT
NA	NA	TRBV6-5	TRBJ1-1	CASRVSTEAFF	TGTGCCAGCAGGGTTAGCACTGAAGCTTTCTTT
TRBD1	few	TRBV5-1	TRBJ1-2	CASSAGQGALYGYTF	TGCGCCAGCAGCGCGGGACAGGGGGCGTTGTATGGCTACACCTTC
NA	NA	TRBV28	TRBJ1-1	CASSPYLGVTEAFF	TGTGCCAGCAGTCCCTATTTGGGGGTCACTGAAGCTTTCTTT
TRBD1	few	TRBV7-9	TRBJ1-4	CASSPPRQGANEKLFF	TGTGCCAGCAGCCCACCTCGACAGGGCGCTAATGAAAAACTGTTTTTT
TRBD2	NA	TRBV5-1	TRBJ2-3	CASSPPSGEYKTQYF	TGCGCCAGCAGCCCCCCTAGCGGGGAATATAAAACGCAGTATTTT
TRBD1	once	TRBV19	TRBJ1-5	CASSITGGDQPQHF	TGTGCCAGTAGTATCACAGGGGGGGATCAGCCCCAGCATTTT
NA	NA	TRBV12-5	TRBJ2-3	CASGLVPGDTQYF	TGTGCTAGTGGTTTGGTACCGGGGGATACGCAGTATTTT
TRBD1	NA	TRBV5-6	TRBJ1-6	CASSLGTGGSPLHF	TGTGCCAGCAGCTTGGGGACAGGGGGTTCACCCCTCCACTTT
NA	few	TRBV30	TRBJ1-5	CAWSVTTTNQPQHF	TGTGCCTGGAGTGTCACGACGACAAATCAGCCCCAGCATTTT
NA	NA	TRBV5-1	TRBJ2-5	CASSFRQETQYF	TGCGCCAGCAGCTTCCGACAAGAGACCCAGTACTTC
TRBD2	few	TRBV15	TRBJ2-7	CATSRASLAGASYEQYF	TGTGCCACCAGCAGAGCTTCCTTAGCGGGGGCGTCCTACGAGCAGTACTTC
NA	NA	TRBV9	TRBJ2-6	CASSVGSGLAPGANVLTF	TGTGCCAGCAGCGTAGGCTCAGGGCTAGCTCCCGGGGCCAACGTCCTGACTTTC
NA	NA	TRBV18	TRBJ2-2	CASSLRTGNTGELFF	TGTGCCAGCTCACTCCGGACTGGGAACACCGGGGAGCTGTTTTTT
NA	NA	TRBV2	TRBJ1-1	CASSHEMNTEAFF	TGTGCCAGCAGCCATGAGATGAACACTGAAGCTTTCTTT
NA	few	TRBV30	TRBJ1-1	CAWSLGGMNTEAFF	TGTGCCTGGAGTCTAGGGGGGATGAACACTGAAGCTTTCTTT
TRBD1	NA	TRBV18	TRBJ1-3	CASSPGTGVGNTIYF	TGTGCCAGCTCACCTGGGACAGGGGTTGGAAACACCATATATTTT
NA	few	TRBV14	TRBJ1-1	CASSPWGNTEAFF	TGTGCCAGCAGCCCATGGGGGAACACTGAAGCTTTCTTT
TRBD1	NA	TRBV4-2	TRBJ1-2	CASSTQGPLTGYTF	TGTGCCAGCAGCACACAGGGGCCGCTCACAGGCTACACCTTC
NA	NA	TRBV28	TRBJ1-3	CASSLYRVPISGNTIYF	TGTGCCAGCAGTTTATATAGGGTCCCCATCTCTGGAAACACCATATATTTT
NA	NA	TRBV15	TRBJ1-1	CATSRDLQPNTEAFF	TGTGCCACCAGCAGAGACCTCCAGCCGAACACTGAAGCTTTCTTT
NA	NA	TRBV7-9	TRBJ2-4	CASSLERRKNIQYF	TGTGCCAGCAGCTTAGAACGCCGCAAAAACATTCAGTACTTC
NA	NA	TRBV7-8	TRBJ1-1	CASSSGILGELSTEAFF	TGTGCCAGCAGCTCCGGGATACTGGGGGAATTATCAACTGAAGCTTTCTTT
NA	few	TRBV6-1	TRBJ1-1	CASNPPPRENTEAFF	TGTGCCAGCAACCCACCCCCCCGAGAGAACACTGAAGCTTTCTTT
TRBD1	NA	TRBV18	TRBJ2-7	CASSPAGGWYEQYF	TGTGCCAGCTCACCGGCAGGGGGCTGGTACGAGCAGTACTTC
NA	NA	TRBV7-2	TRBJ2-2	CASSLDRVSGELFF	TGTGCCAGCAGCTTAGACAGGGTCTCCGGGGAGCTGTTTTTT
TRBD1	few	TRBV2	TRBJ1-1	CASTQSRGQNTEAFF	TGTGCCAGCACTCAGAGCAGGGGGCAGAACACTGAAGCTTTCTTT
NA	NA	TRBV6-1	TRBJ1-3	CASSAFWAIYF	TGTGCCAGCAGCGCCTTTTGGGCCATATATTTT
NA	NA	TRBV10-2	TRBJ1-6	CASSVGGGNSPLHF	TGCGCCAGCAGTGTAGGGGGTGGTAATTCACCCCTCCACTTT
NA	NA	TRBV6-1	TRBJ2-1	CAITDSYNEQFF	TGTGCCATTACGGACAGTTACAATGAGCAGTTCTTC
NA	NA	TRBV9	TRBJ2-2	CASSVNTGELFF	TGTGCCAGCAGCGTTAACACCGGGGAGCTGTTTTTT
TRBD1	few	TRBV7-9	TRBJ2-7	CASSRDRGYEQYF	TGTGCCAGCAGCCGGGACAGAGGCTACGAGCAGTACTTC